The source of this TCR beta chain is a study of response to subunit inactivated influenza vaccine. Trimming cost V 1 base and J 5 bases, with 14 bases left between them. Germline CDR1 DFQATT, CDR2 SNEGSKA (reference sequence). The CDR3 spans 14 residues. This clonotype occurred a few times. One entry per CDR3 protein results from TCRdb running MiXCR on the RT-PCR reads. The profile shows roughly 550,000 distinct CDR3 sequences, roughly a quarter of them singletons. These data were likewise used in another study, on T cells expressing NK-cell markers. According to that study: Researchers built TCR beta cDNA using 5'RACE template switching with UMIs. Several experiments confined sorting to alpha-beta TCR T cells with an anti-gamma-delta TCR antibody. In roughly six donors, dominant NKG2C+ clonotypes were about 1.0-7.5% of CD8+ T cells.

Sequenced here: CD4+ T cells sorted from PBMCs, sampled less than 13 days after vaccination. This sequence was found in a man over 45 who received an inactivated influenza vaccine. The rearrangement uses TRBV20-1 and TRBJ2-5, with D perhaps matching TRBD2 (6 bases). CDR3 sequence: CSARALGGVETQYF. The CDR3 coding sequence is TGCAGTGCTAGAGCCCTCGGGGGAGTGGAGACCCAGTACTTC.